These 15 T cell receptor beta chains originate from one sample sequenced in a study of identical twins. Each CDR3 protein is one row after TCRdb ran MiXCR on the 5' RACE reads. The table has some 570,000 distinct CDR3 sequences, about a fifth seen once. A further study also used this sample, focusing on yellow fever vaccine responses in identical twins.

Sequencing input: CD4+ T cells sorted from blood. These receptors came from a woman aged 18-29 years in good health.

This chain uses TRBV29-1 with TRBJ1-1, with D perhaps matching TRBD1 (5 bases). Between the trimmed V and J ends, which lost 0 bases and 10 bases, there was a span of 9 bases. CDR3 length: 11 residues. The V gene's germline CDR1 is SQVTM and CDR2 ANQGSEA. The CDR3 DNA reads as TGCAGCGTTGAAGATATCCAGGGAGCTTTCTTT. Its translation: CSVEDIQGAFF.

This CDR3 is CASREDHSLWAEQFF. CDR3 in DNA: TGTGCCAGCAGGGAGGACCATTCATTATGGGCTGAGCAGTTCTTC. This chain connects TRBV2 to TRBJ2-1; D possibly corresponds to TRBD2 (5 bases). The length of the CDR3 is 15 residues. V was clipped by 6 bases and J by 9 bases, with 21 bases between them. Germline-derived CDR1 and CDR2 are SNHLY and FYNNEI.

V is TRBV4-1 and J is TRBJ1-2; D not certain. CDR1 is MGHRA, CDR2 YSYEKL, per germline. Trimming took 1 base from V and 5 from J, leaving 8 bases between them. The CDR3 loop spans 13 amino acids. In nucleotides, the CDR3 is TGCGCCAGCAGCCAAGCGGAGCTATATGGCTACACCTTC. Protein: CASSQAELYGYTF.

Many counts were recorded for this clonotype. The chain joins TRBV3-1 to TRBJ1-1, with TRBD1 as a possible D gene (6 bases). The V and J ends lost 4 bases and 0 bases respectively, with 15 bases between them. CDR1 is LGHDT, CDR2 YNNKEL, per germline (reference sequence). The CDR3 runs 16 residues. In DNA form, the CDR3 reads TGTGCCAGCAGCCCCTGGGTAGGGGGGTTGAACACTGAAGCTTTCTTT. Translated, it gives CASSPWVGGLNTEAFF. Full variable domain (rest looked up from reference TRBV3-1 and TRBJ1-1): DTAVSQTPKYLVTQMGNDKSIKCEQNLGHDTMYWYKQDSKKFLKIMFSYNNKELIINETVPNRFSPKSPDKAHLNLHINSLELGDSAVYFCASSPWVGGLNTEAFFGQGTRLTVV.

This clonotype showed up just a few times. The gene calls are TRBV12-3 or TRBV12-4 and TRBJ1-1; TRBD1 is a possible D gene (5 bases). The CDR3 covers 14 residues. The V gene lost 3 bases and the J gene lost 4 bases, with 12 bases spanning the gap. CDR3 protein: CASSLGDWVTEAFF. The CDR3 coding sequence is TGTGCCAGCAGTTTGGGGGATTGGGTCACTGAAGCTTTCTTT.

This clonotype was recorded only once. The chain couples TRBV20-1 to TRBJ2-6; D gene ambiguous. The CDR3 is 13 amino acids. Germline V gene lookup returns CDR1 DFQATT and CDR2 SNEGSKA (reference sequence). Trimming pared 1 base from V and 4 bases from J, leaving 5 bases between. CDR3: CSARVLGANVLTF. CDR3 bases: TGCAGTGCTAGAGTATTGGGGGCCAACGTCCTGACTTTC.

There are a few counts of this clonotype. V and J are TRBV20-1 and TRBJ1-1; D is uncertain. In germline, CDR1 is DFQATT, CDR2 SNEGSKA (reference sequence). This CDR3 is built from 13 residues. The germline V and J ends were trimmed by 6 bases and 3 bases, with 14 bases remaining between them. CDR3 bases: TGCAGTGCACCTCCGGGCCGTTACACTGAAGCTTTCTTT. Translated, it gives CSAPPGRYTEAFF.

This chain connects TRBV10-3 to TRBJ2-5, with TRBD2 as a possible D gene (6 bases). There are 14 residues in the CDR3. Germline V CDR1 and CDR2: ENHRY, SYGVKD. The V and J ends lost 4 bases and 1 base respectively, with 10 bases between them. CDR3 loop: CAISAGGIQETQYF. CDR3 coding DNA: TGTGCCATCAGTGCTGGGGGGATCCAAGAGACCCAGTACTTC.

This clonotype was recorded a few times. The gene calls are TRBV29-1 and TRBJ2-1, with 14 bases fitting TRBD2. V trimming: 6 bases; J trimming: 4 bases; junction bases outside the gene matches: 11. CDR1 is SQVTM and CDR2 is ANQGSEA in the germline V gene. The CDR3 is 17 amino acids. Written as DNA, the CDR3 is TGCAGCGTGACGCGAAGGACTAGCGGGGGGAAATACAATGAGCAGTTCTTC. Amino acid sequence: CSVTRRTSGGKYNEQFF.

This clonotype turned up a few times. V is TRBV14 and J is TRBJ2-2; the match to TRBD1 covers 8 bases. V lost 1 base to trimming and J lost 0 bases; unmatched junction nucleotides: 4. Germline assignment: CDR1 SGHDN and CDR2 FVKESK. This CDR3 contains 17 residues. The CDR3 DNA follows: TGTGCCAGCAGCCAAGTCTCGGGACAGGCGAACACCGGGGAGCTGTTTTTT. Its translation is CASSQVSGQANTGELFF.

This rearrangement joins TRBV5-1 to TRBJ2-2; the D is unclear. V lost 5 bases and J 0 bases, leaving 11 bases between the germline ends. Germline V lookup: CDR1 SGHRS, CDR2 YFSETQ. The CDR3 is 15 residues long. CDR3 DNA: TGCGCCAGCAGTCATGACATATCGAACACCGGGGAGCTGTTTTTT. It codes for CASSHDISNTGELFF.

The chain joins TRBV7-9 to TRBJ2-5; D possibly corresponds to TRBD1 (5 bases). Deletions cut 2 bases from V and 1 base from J, with 11 bases between. The CDR3 runs to 15 residues. Looked up from germline, CDR1 is SEHNR and CDR2 is FQNEAQ (reference sequence). DNA for the CDR3: TGTGCCAGCAGCTTATACAGGCCGACCCAAGAGACCCAGTACTTC. It specifies CASSLYRPTQETQYF.

This clonotype showed up just a few times. The chain employs TRBV5-6 and TRBJ1-1; D is ambiguous. The CDR3 totals 12 residues. Germline values: CDR1 SGHDT, CDR2 YYEEEE. Trimming shortened V by 2 bases and J by 5 bases, and 7 bases separated the two germline ends. CDR3 in amino acids: CASSLLRTEAFF. CDR3 nucleotide sequence: TGTGCCAGCAGCTTATTGAGGACTGAAGCTTTCTTT. Together with reference TRBV5-6 and TRBJ1-1, the CDR3 gives the full variable domain: DAGVTQSPTHLIKTRGQQVTLRCSPKSGHDTVSWYQQALGQGPQFIFQYYEEEERQRGNFPDRFSGHQFPNYSSELNVNALLLGDSALYLCASSLLRTEAFFGQGTRLTVV.

V usage is TRBV12-3 or TRBV12-4 and J usage is TRBJ2-3; no definite D call. This CDR3 is built from 16 residues. Trimming removed 2 bases at V and 0 bases at J, with 12 bases between. CDR3 bases: TGTGCCAGCAGTTTAAAGAGATCCGCTAGCACAGATACGCAGTATTTT. Amino acids: CASSLKRSASTDTQYF.

Concerning this clonotype: At one end the junction does not follow the germline gene, possibly because of a read error. The chain employs TRBV28 and TRBJ2-2, with 8 bases aligning to TRBD1. Looked up from germline, CDR1 is MDHEN and CDR2 is SYDVKM. This CDR3 is 13 amino acids long. CDR3 in amino acids: CAVDRGNTGERFF. The CDR3 DNA sequence: TGTGCCGTAGACAGGGGTAACACCGGGGAGCGGTTTTTT.